This TCR beta chain was sequenced for a study of regulatory T cells in long-lasting Graves disease. TCR beta libraries were built with iRepertoire HTBI primers and Arm-PCR of CDR3 regions. TCRdb reanalysed the multiplex PCR reads using MiXCR and keeps one entry per CDR3 protein. The sample carries 400,000 to 500,000 distinct CDR3 sequences, approximately 16% recorded once. The length of the CDR3 is 14 residues. The germline V gene encodes CDR1 MDHEN and CDR2 SYDVKM. V was cut by 4 bases and J by 7 bases, with 14 bases left in between. As for time point: newly diagnosed GD, antithyroid drugs for less than 3 months. Scientists built the TCR library using RNA that was extracted from PBMCs. A peripheral blood sample, roughly 8.7 milliliters in volume, was drawn into EDTA tubes. This clonotype has ten or more counts. The sample was also linked to a second study, of T cells in Graves' hyperthyroidism and ophthalmopathy. From that paper: The TCR CDR3 first-round RT-PCR relied on the HTBI primer set.

The rearrangement joins TRBV28 to TRBJ2-4, with D possibly TRBD2 on 6 matching bases. The sequenced sample was peripheral blood mononuclear cells (PBMCs), obtained at new diagnosis, from a patient treated with antithyroid drugs. The origin of this receptor is a woman in her 30s with Graves disease. DNA for the CDR3: TGTGCCAGCAGTTATTACGGGGCGGGGAACATTCAGTACTTC. This encodes CASSYYGAGNIQYF. Variable domain in full (rest from reference TRBV28 and TRBJ2-4): DVKVTQSSRYLVKRTGEKVFLECVQDMDHENMFWYRQDPGLGLRLIYFSYDVKMKEKGDIPEGYSVSREKKERFSLILESASTNQTSMYLCASSYYGAGNIQYFGAGTRLSVL.